These T cell receptor beta chains were read from a single sample in a study of shared clonotypes between healthy human individuals. The assay was immunoSEQ multiplex PCR, and TCRdb's table has in-frame clones only and misses some. The sample lists more than 2,000,000 clones, approximately 93% occurring once. Input material: naive CD4+ T cells from PBMCs. The receptors shown here come from a man younger than 35 in good health. Some clones in this sample may be carry-over from other donors' samples. CDR3s include the opening cysteine and the closing phenylalanine or tryptophan. The D gene is left open where the match is weak. Not all rows give a size; the values are once, few, many and, for expanded clones, a class.

clone size	D gene	V gene	J gene	CDR3 protein	CDR3 DNA
.	TRBD2	TRBV11-2	TRBJ2-7	CASSYRRLAGRSYEQYF	TGTGCCAGCAGCTACCGGAGACTAGCGGGCCGCTCCTACGAGCAGTACTTC
.	.	TRBV6-6	TRBJ2-7	CATEGARYEQYF	TGTGCCACTGAGGGTGCCCGCTACGAGCAGTACTTC
.	.	TRBV7-9	TRBJ2-7	CASSLVAGTYEQYF	TGTGCCAGCAGCTTAGTGGCGGGAACCTACGAGCAGTACTTC
.	TRBD2	TRBV28	TRBJ2-7	CASSVSGPSYEQYF	TGTGCCAGCAGTGTTAGCGGGCCCTCCTACGAGCAGTACTTC
.	.	TRBV14	TRBJ2-3	CASSLLSRRAGTDTQYF	TGTGCCAGCAGCCTCCTATCAAGGCGGGCCGGCACAGATACGCAGTATTTT
.	.	TRBV18	TRBJ2-1	CASSEQGYEQFF	TGTGCCAGCTCAGAACAGGGCTATGAGCAGTTCTTC
.	.	TRBV2	TRBJ2-7	CASSEKGKQYF	TGTGCCAGCAGTGAAAAGGGGAAGCAGTACTTC
once	.	TRBV7-9	TRBJ1-2	CASSSPDRANYGYTF	TGTGCCAGCAGCTCACCGGACAGAGCTAACTATGGCTACACCTTC
.	.	TRBV6-7	TRBJ1-3	CASSYRGYLFSGNTIYF	TGTGCCAGCAGTTACCGCGGCTATCTCTTCTCTGGAAACACCATATATTTT
few	.	TRBV30	TRBJ1-1	CAWSVGFGEAFF	TGTGCCTGGAGTGTAGGGTTCGGTGAAGCTTTCTTT
.	TRBD2	TRBV4-2	TRBJ2-1	CASSQEPSGSAYNEQFF	TGTGCCAGCAGCCAAGAGCCTAGCGGGAGTGCTTACAATGAGCAGTTCTTC
.	.	TRBV2	TRBJ2-2	CASSQQGAGELFF	TGTGCCAGCAGCCAACAGGGTGCCGGGGAGCTGTTTTTT
.	.	TRBV6-5	TRBJ1-6	CASRNPPGTPSPLHF	TGTGCCAGCAGAAATCCCCCCGGGACACCTTCACCCCTCCACTTT
.	TRBD2	TRBV5-4	TRBJ2-5	CASSLASNPGLALQETQYF	TGTGCCAGCAGCTTGGCTTCAAATCCGGGACTAGCGCTCCAAGAGACCCAGTACTTC
once	TRBD2	TRBV15	TRBJ2-5	CATSRAPRLAVGETQYF	TGTGCCACCAGCAGAGCCCCCCGGCTAGCGGTTGGAGAGACCCAGTACTTC
.	.	TRBV5-6	TRBJ2-5	CASSPRQSETQYF	TGTGCCAGCAGCCCCCGACAGTCGGAGACCCAGTACTTC
.	.	TRBV27	TRBJ2-3	CASSPNGGETDTQYF	TGTGCCAGCAGTCCTAACGGTGGGGAGACAGATACGCAGTATTTT